This T cell receptor beta chain was recorded in a study of regulatory T cells in long-lasting Graves disease. Time point described: newly diagnosed GD, antithyroid drugs for less than 3 months. The TCR library was made from RNA that had been extracted from PBMCs in TRIzol. Relying on iRepertoire HTBI primers and Arm-PCR of CDR3 regions, the team built TCR beta libraries. TCRdb ran MiXCR on the multiplex PCR reads and lists one entry per CDR3 protein. The sample holds around 420,000 distinct CDR3 sequences, roughly 16% seen once. This clonotype was observed many times. The TCR comes from a female donor with Graves disease. Specimen: peripheral blood mononuclear cells (PBMCs), collected at new diagnosis, from a patient treated with antithyroid drugs.

Written as DNA, the CDR3 is TGTGCCAGCAACGAGGGGGCCGCAGATACGCAGTATTTT. This gives the protein CASNEGAADTQYF. J is TRBJ2-3 and V is TRBV9; 7 positions match TRBD1. CDR1 is SGDLS and CDR2 is YYNGEE in the germline V gene. The J segment lost 4 bases and the V segment lost 6 bases, leaving 5 bases of the junction unmatched. This CDR3 contains 13 residues.